The clone carrying this T cell receptor beta chain was observed at least ten times. The time point is: sample taken at primary tumor resection. There were 70 to 80 donors, all of them untreated patients with early-stage non-small cell lung cancer. The authors sequenced whole RNA from tumor, nontumor lung or frozen PBMC without sorting. This entry belongs to a study of spatial heterogeneity in lung cancer. Study at large: Raw reads showed each unique TCR and UMI combination turning up more than ten times on average.

TCR cDNA molecules were tagged individually, and each one carried a unique molecular identifier. TCRdb fed the 5' RACE reads into MiXCR, producing one record per CDR3 protein. The sample carries about 39,000 distinct CDR3 sequences, 3% to 3.5% recorded once. CDR1 is SGHTA, CDR2 FQGNSA, per germline. V was trimmed by 3 bases and J by 5 bases, leaving 5 bases between them. The CDR3 extends over 13 amino acids. The source is a male donor with early-stage non-small cell lung cancer. The sample here was normal lung tissue next to the tumor, taken at surgery. This sequence joins TRBV7-2 and TRBJ2-6; D call uncertain. CDR3 nucleotides: TGTGCCAGCAGCTTCGACAGGGCCAACGTCCTGACTTTC. It is translated as CASSFDRANVLTF.